Following are 32 T cell receptor beta chains from one sample sequenced in a study of beta chain features in type 1 diabetes. What was sequenced were expressed TCRB transcripts, since all of the isolated RNA had been reverse transcribed. Sequencing was performed with immunoSEQ multiplex PCR; in TCRdb, only in-frame clones are kept and a portion is missing. Seen here are under 250,000 clones, about 30% observed once, and the top ten hold under 5%. Sequencing used central memory CD4+ T cells from blood. These receptors all come from a man aged 30 to 45 in good health.

The genes are TRBV30 and TRBJ2-7; 9 bases are shared with TRBD1. Germline CDR1 GTSNPN, CDR2 SVGIG (reference sequence). The V and J ends lost 2 bases and 6 bases, in that order; junction bases with no gene match: 8. The CDR3 runs to 14 residues. The CDR3 DNA reads TGTGCCTGGAGTCGGGGACAGGGATTGGTCGAGCAGTACTTC. It encodes CAWSRGQGLVEQYF. Full variable domain (outside the CDR3, taken from reference TRBV30 and TRBJ2-7): SQTIHQWPATLVQPVGSPLSLECTVEGTSNPNLYWYRQAAGRGLQLLFYSVGIGQISSEVPQNLSASRPQDRQFILSSKKLLLSDSGFYLCAWSRGQGLVEQYFGPGTRLTVT.

The chain employs TRBV6-6 and TRBJ2-5; D call uncertain. CDR3 length equals 14 residues. V dropped 6 bases and J dropped 5 bases, with 16 bases sitting between them. In germline, CDR1 is MNHNY, CDR2 SVGAGI (reference sequence). The CDR3 sequence is CASSPSKAVETQYF. The DNA of the CDR3 is TGTGCCAGCAGCCCCTCCAAGGCAGTGGAGACCCAGTACTTC.

The rearrangement links TRBV27 to TRBJ1-1; 9 nucleotides align to TRBD1. This CDR3 contains 14 residues. The V gene's germline CDR1 is MNHEY and CDR2 SMNVEV (reference sequence). J was trimmed by 2 bases and V by 7 bases; bases with no gene match: 5. CDR3 residues: CASTVTGGNTEAFF. CDR3 coding DNA: TGTGCCAGCACTGTGACAGGGGGAAACACTGAAGCTTTCTTT.

The chain employs TRBV2 and TRBJ2-7, with D perhaps being TRBD1 or TRBD2 (5 bases each). Trimming removed 3 bases at V and 2 bases at J, with 11 bases between. There are 14 residues in the CDR3. Germline values: CDR1 SNHLY, CDR2 FYNNEI. CDR3 nucleotide sequence: TGTGCCAGCAGTGAGATCGGGGCCGCCTACGAGCAGTACTTC. This encodes CASSEIGAAYEQYF. The full variable domain, with the rest looked up from reference TRBV2 and TRBJ2-7, is EPEVTQTPSHQVTQMGQEVILRCVPISNHLYFYWYRQILGQKVEFLVSFYNNEISEKSEIFDDQFSVERPDGSNFTLKIRSTKLEDSAMYFCASSEIGAAYEQYFGPGTRLTVT.

CDR3 sequence: CASSLWEGKSEKLFF. The DNA of the CDR3 is TGTGCCAGCAGCCTTTGGGAGGGGAAGTCGGAAAAACTGTTTTTT. The chain has TRBV14 and TRBJ1-4, with D perhaps TRBD1 (5 bases). The CDR3 has 15 residues. The germline V gene encodes CDR1 SGHDN and CDR2 FVKESK. V lost 4 bases, J lost 8 bases, and 17 bases lay in between.

This chain uses TRBV2 with TRBJ2-3, with D uncertain. The CDR3 contains 14 residues. Germline V gene data show CDR1 as SNHLY and CDR2 as FYNNEI. With 6 bases removed from V and 0 bases from J, the gap between germline ends came to 10 bases. CDR3 DNA: TGTGCCAGCAGCGCGTCAGTTAGCACAGATACGCAGTATTTT. This encodes CASSASVSTDTQYF. Full variable domain (rest looked up from reference TRBV2 and TRBJ2-3): EPEVTQTPSHQVTQMGQEVILRCVPISNHLYFYWYRQILGQKVEFLVSFYNNEISEKSEIFDDQFSVERPDGSNFTLKIRSTKLEDSAMYFCASSASVSTDTQYFGPGTRLTVL.

The rearrangement links TRBV11-2 to TRBJ1-1; no definite D call. The CDR3 totals 13 residues. Trimming shortened V by 0 bases and J by 3 bases, and 5 bases separated the two germline ends. Germline V gives CDR1 SGHAT, CDR2 FQNNGV. The CDR3 DNA is TGTGCCAGCAGCTTAGATCGGGACACTGAAGCTTTCTTT. This translates into CASSLDRDTEAFF.

DNA for the CDR3: TGTGCCAGCAGCTTAGGCACGAACTCCTACGAGCAGTACTTC. Protein sequence: CASSLGTNSYEQYF. The V and J genes are TRBV27 and TRBJ2-7; D is unclear. CDR3 length equals 14 residues. The V gene lost 6 bases and the J gene lost 0 bases, with 12 bases spanning the gap. Germline V gives CDR1 MNHEY, CDR2 SMNVEV (reference sequence).

The chain employs TRBV4-1 and TRBJ1-4; D is unresolved. Germline V gives CDR1 MGHRA, CDR2 YSYEKL. Deletions cut 0 bases from V and 10 bases from J, with 12 bases between. CDR3 length: 14 residues. CDR3 region: CASSQDTDGLKLFF. The DNA of the CDR3 is TGCGCCAGCAGCCAAGACACGGACGGGCTAAAACTGTTTTTT.

This clone was observed many times. The chain uses TRBV7-9 and TRBJ1-4; D perhaps matches TRBD1 (5 bases). CDR1 is SEHNR and CDR2 is FQNEAQ in the germline V gene (reference sequence). V shed 2 bases and J shed 5 bases, with 12 bases lying between them. The CDR3 totals 15 residues. The CDR3, as DNA: TGTGCCAGCAGCTTAATAGGGGCCCCAAATGAAAAACTGTTTTTT. This translates into CASSLIGAPNEKLFF.

At least ten counts were recorded for this clone. The sample holds other DNA sequences that translate to the same CDR3. This sequence joins TRBV5-1 and TRBJ2-3; 9 nucleotides match TRBD2. Germline trimming cut 3 bases from V and 5 bases from J; bases unmatched to any gene: 4. This CDR3 region has 14 residues. CDR1 SGHRS and CDR2 YFSETQ come from the germline V gene. The CDR3 is CASSSGLAVDTQYF. CDR3 sequence (DNA): TGCGCCAGCAGCTCGGGACTAGCAGTAGATACGCAGTATTTT.

The chain uses TRBV30 and TRBJ2-3; TRBD2 aligns across 7 bases. The CDR3 contains 12 residues. The V gene's germline CDR1 is GTSNPN and CDR2 SVGIG (reference sequence). Trimming removed 7 bases from V and 6 bases from J; junction bases left unmatched: 7. The CDR3, as DNA: TGTGCCTTAGGACTAGTAGGGGATACGCAGTATTTT. This gives the protein CALGLVGDTQYF.

CDR3 sequence: CSVEGQGNGYTF. The DNA of the CDR3 is TGCAGCGTTGAAGGACAGGGGAATGGCTACACCTTC. The gene calls are TRBV29-1 and TRBJ1-2, with 8 bases that match TRBD1. From germline, CDR1 is SQVTM and CDR2 ANQGSEA. This CDR3 spans 12 amino acids. V trimming: 1 base; J trimming: 6 bases; junction bases outside the gene matches: 1.

The V and J genes are TRBV5-1 and TRBJ1-2, with 7 positions matching TRBD1. CDR3 length: 15 amino acids. With V trimmed by 3 bases and J by 3 bases, 8 bases remained unmatched. The germline V gene encodes CDR1 SGHRS and CDR2 YFSETQ. CDR3 nucleotides: TGCGCCAGCAGCTGGGAAACAGGGGCGGACTATGGCTACACCTTC. This encodes CASSWETGADYGYTF.

This chain uses TRBV7-9 with TRBJ1-1, with TRBD1 as a possible D gene (6 bases). Looked up from germline, CDR1 is SEHNR and CDR2 is FQNEAQ (reference sequence). The CDR3 extends over 16 amino acids. Between the trimmed V and J ends, which lost 1 base and 1 base, there was a span of 13 bases. CDR3 sequence (DNA): TGTGCCAGCAGCTTAGTGGGCAGGGGCCCGAACACTGAAGCTTTCTTT. Its translation: CASSLVGRGPNTEAFF.

This clone occurred a few times. The V call is TRBV4-3, the J call TRBJ1-1; D gene uncertain. V was shortened by 0 bases and J by 8 bases, with 10 bases between the two germline ends. This CDR3 contains 13 residues. The germline CDR1 and CDR2 sequences are LGHNA and YSLEER. CDR3 bases: TGCGCCAGCAGCCAAGAATTCGGAACCGAAGCTTTCTTT. Protein sequence: CASSQEFGTEAFF.

The chain joins TRBV11-2 to TRBJ2-7; unclear D gene. Germline assignment: CDR1 SGHAT and CDR2 FQNNGV. The CDR3 is 11 residues long. Trimming shortened V by 5 bases and J by 3 bases, and 5 bases separated the two germline ends. CDR3 nucleotides: TGTGCCAGCAGCGAACACTACGAGCAGTACTTC. The encoded protein is CASSEHYEQYF.

The chain combines TRBV6-1 with TRBJ2-7; 8 bases are shared with TRBD1. The CDR3 consists of 17 residues. Trimming at V came to 2 bases and at J to 2 bases, leaving 11 bases not matched to a gene. Per the germline V gene, CDR1 is MNHNS and CDR2 is SASEGT. The CDR3 loop is CASSEIPTGAFPYEQYF. As DNA, the CDR3 is TGTGCCAGCAGTGAAATCCCGACAGGGGCCTTTCCCTACGAGCAGTACTTC.

This clone was seen more than once but under ten times. The chain joins TRBV19 to TRBJ1-6; D is uncertain. CDR1 LNHDA and CDR2 SQIVND come from the germline V gene (reference sequence). V lost 3 bases, J lost 9 bases, and 21 bases lay in between. There are 17 residues in the CDR3. The CDR3 loop is CASSIAGGPISGSPLHF. For the CDR3, the DNA is TGTGCCAGTAGTATTGCGGGAGGGCCCATCAGCGGTTCACCCCTCCACTTT.

J is TRBJ2-4 and V is TRBV7-2; D gene unclear. The V and J ends lost 6 bases and 0 bases respectively, with 15 bases between them. The germline V gene has CDR1 SGHTA and CDR2 FQGNSA. The CDR3 runs to 16 residues. The DNA for the CDR3 is TGTGCCAGCAGTAACCGACTGATCCTAGCCAAAAACATTCAGTACTTC. Residues: CASSNRLILAKNIQYF.

A few counts support this clone. The chain has TRBV7-9 and TRBJ1-6, with D unresolved. V lost 4 bases to trimming and J lost 5 bases, with 6 bases between them. CDR3 size: 13 residues. CDR1 and CDR2 (germline): SEHNR, FQNEAQ (reference sequence). This CDR3 reads CASSSSNNSPLHF. In DNA, the CDR3 is TGTGCCAGCAGCTCGTCGAATAATTCACCCCTCCACTTT.

The chain combines TRBV5-6 with TRBJ2-1, with 8 positions matching TRBD2. The CDR3 spans 16 residues. V dropped 0 bases and J dropped 4; count of bases not matched to a gene: 6. Germline CDR1 and CDR2: SGHDT and YYEEEE. CDR3 nucleotides: TGTGCCAGCAGCTTGGATCGCGGGAGGTTGTACAATGAGCAGTTCTTC. It codes for CASSLDRGRLYNEQFF. Together with reference TRBV5-6 and TRBJ2-1, the CDR3 gives the full variable domain: DAGVTQSPTHLIKTRGQQVTLRCSPKSGHDTVSWYQQALGQGPQFIFQYYEEEERQRGNFPDRFSGHQFPNYSSELNVNALLLGDSALYLCASSLDRGRLYNEQFFGPGTRLTVL.

The chain has TRBV30 and TRBJ1-1; 7 nucleotides line up with TRBD1. CDR1 is GTSNPN, CDR2 SVGIG, per germline (reference sequence). The V gene end was trimmed by 5 bases and the J gene end by 0 bases; junction bases not matched to a gene: 3. The CDR3 runs 13 residues. The CDR3 bases are TGTGCCTGGGAGGGACAGATGAACACTGAAGCTTTCTTT. Translation gives CAWEGQMNTEAFF.

This clone was seen more than once but under ten times. Other DNA sequences from this sample encode an identical CDR3 as well. The chain couples TRBV4-3 to TRBJ2-1; the match to TRBD2 covers 9 bases. The CDR3 consists of 15 residues. V lost 0 bases and J lost 6; bases outside the gene matches: 3. Per the germline V gene, CDR1 is LGHNA and CDR2 is YSLEER. For the CDR3, the DNA is TGCGCCAGCAGCCAAGATAGCGGGAGCCTCAATGAGCAGTTCTTC. The encoded protein is CASSQDSGSLNEQFF.

In this sample, this clone turned up a few times. This chain uses TRBV7-7 with TRBJ2-2; the match to TRBD1 covers 7 bases. V gave up 4 bases and J gave up 0 bases; unmatched junction bases: 5. Germline V lookup: CDR1 SSHAT, CDR2 FNYEAQ (reference sequence). The CDR3 loop spans 16 amino acids. CDR3 bases: TGTGCCAGCAGCTCCAACAGGGGACCGAACACCGGGGAGCTGTTTTTT. This codes for CASSSNRGPNTGELFF.

This clone was detected a few times. The genes are TRBV7-2 and TRBJ2-2; D possibly uses TRBD1 or TRBD2 (5 bases each). Germline CDR1 and CDR2: SGHTA and FQGNSA. Between the trimmed V and J ends, which lost 3 bases and 9 bases, there was a span of 14 bases. The CDR3 extends over 14 amino acids. DNA for the CDR3: TGTGCCAGCAGCTTGGACACCGGGGCCCGGGAGCTGTTTTTT. Translating it yields CASSLDTGARELFF.

The chain joins TRBV7-2 to TRBJ2-5; D is undetermined. CDR3 length equals 12 residues. Germline V gene data show CDR1 as SGHTA and CDR2 as FQGNSA. V lost 5 bases and J lost 7, with 11 bases in between. In DNA form, the CDR3 reads TGTGCCAGCAGCCCGGGTAGACGGACCCAGTACTTC. As protein: CASSPGRRTQYF.

The chain couples TRBV9 to TRBJ2-2; D unclear. CDR3 size: 16 residues. V was pared by 3 bases and J by 6 bases, with 18 bases between. Germline V gene sequence: CDR1 SGDLS, CDR2 YYNGEE. The CDR3 sequence is CASSGFPRGDAGELFF. The DNA for the CDR3 is TGTGCCAGCAGCGGATTCCCCCGTGGAGACGCCGGGGAGCTGTTTTTT. The full variable domain, in which reference TRBV9 and TRBJ2-2 provide the parts outside the CDR3, is DSGVTQTPKHLITATGQRVTLRCSPRSGDLSVYWYQQSLDQGLQFLIQYYNGEERAKGNILERFSAQQFPDLHSELNLSSLELGDSALYFCASSGFPRGDAGELFFGEGSRLTVL.

This clone came up a few times. The CDR3 reads CAIRDSRMQETQYF. The CDR3 DNA follows: TGTGCCATCAGGGATTCCCGAATGCAAGAGACCCAGTACTTC. The chain is built from TRBV10-3 and TRBJ2-5; no clear D. The V gene lost 6 bases and the J gene lost 2 bases, with 13 bases spanning the gap. The CDR3 length is 14 residues. CDR1 is ENHRY and CDR2 is SYGVKD in the germline V gene.

Only a few counts were recorded for this clone. The chain employs TRBV4-3 and TRBJ2-7; tentative D call: TRBD1 (6 bases). Germline-derived CDR1 and CDR2 are LGHNA and YSLEER. V lost 2 bases to trimming and J lost 0 bases, with 14 bases between them. The CDR3 loop spans 16 amino acids. The CDR3 DNA follows: TGCGCCAGCAGCCAACTATGGGGGACACCCTCCTACGAGCAGTACTTC. Its protein is CASSQLWGTPSYEQYF.

The V and J genes are TRBV30 and TRBJ2-2, with a tentative D call TRBD2 (5 bases). Trimming shortened V by 0 bases and J by 6 bases, and 11 bases separated the two germline ends. This CDR3 is 14 amino acids long. Germline CDR1 reads GTSNPN; CDR2 reads SVGIG (reference sequence). The CDR3 spells CAWSVLGIAGELFF. CDR3 DNA: TGTGCCTGGAGTGTACTCGGGATCGCCGGGGAGCTGTTTTTT.

The V call is TRBV27, the J call TRBJ1-2; D remains ambiguous. V lost 0 bases and J lost 2, with 10 bases in between. From germline, CDR1 is MNHEY and CDR2 SMNVEV (reference sequence). This CDR3 has 15 residues. In nucleotides, the CDR3 is TGTGCCAGCAGTTTATCGGGCAGGACCAACTATGGCTACACCTTC. It specifies CASSLSGRTNYGYTF.